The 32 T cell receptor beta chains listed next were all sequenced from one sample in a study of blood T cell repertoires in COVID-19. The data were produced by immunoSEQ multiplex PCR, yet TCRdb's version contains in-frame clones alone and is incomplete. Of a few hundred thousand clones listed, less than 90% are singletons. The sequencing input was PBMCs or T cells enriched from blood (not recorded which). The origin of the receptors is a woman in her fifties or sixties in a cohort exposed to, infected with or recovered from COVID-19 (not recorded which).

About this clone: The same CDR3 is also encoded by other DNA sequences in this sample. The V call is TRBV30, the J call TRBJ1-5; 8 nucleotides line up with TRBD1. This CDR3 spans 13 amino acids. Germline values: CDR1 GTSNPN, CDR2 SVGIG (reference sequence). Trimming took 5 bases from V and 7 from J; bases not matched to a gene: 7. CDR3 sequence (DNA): TGTGCCTGGTCCCCGCAGGGGGCCCAGCCCCAGCATTTT. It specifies CAWSPQGAQPQHF.

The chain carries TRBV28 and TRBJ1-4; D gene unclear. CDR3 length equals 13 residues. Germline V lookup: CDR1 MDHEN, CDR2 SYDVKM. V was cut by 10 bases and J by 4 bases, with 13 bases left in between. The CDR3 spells CATQSGFNEKLFF. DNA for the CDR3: TGTGCCACTCAGTCGGGTTTTAATGAAAAACTGTTTTTT.

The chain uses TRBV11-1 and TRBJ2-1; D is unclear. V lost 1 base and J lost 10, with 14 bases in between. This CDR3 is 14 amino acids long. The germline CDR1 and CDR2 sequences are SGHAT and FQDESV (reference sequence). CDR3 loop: CASSLDRYAREQFF. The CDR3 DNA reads TGTGCCAGCAGCTTAGATCGTTATGCCCGGGAGCAGTTCTTC.

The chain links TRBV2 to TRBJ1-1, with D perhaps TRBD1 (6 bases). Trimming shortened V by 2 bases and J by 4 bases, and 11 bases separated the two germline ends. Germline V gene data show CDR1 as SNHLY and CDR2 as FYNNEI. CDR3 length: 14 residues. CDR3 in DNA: TGTGCCAGCAGTGAACAGGGGAGAGGCACTGAAGCTTTCTTT. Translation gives CASSEQGRGTEAFF.

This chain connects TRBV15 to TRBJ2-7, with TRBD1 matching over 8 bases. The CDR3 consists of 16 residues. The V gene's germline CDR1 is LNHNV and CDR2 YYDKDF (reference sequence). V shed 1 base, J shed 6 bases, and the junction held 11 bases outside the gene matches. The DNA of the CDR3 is TGTGCCACCAGCAGAGGTCGGAGCAGGGGGCTAGGCGAGCAGTACTTC. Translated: CATSRGRSRGLGEQYF.

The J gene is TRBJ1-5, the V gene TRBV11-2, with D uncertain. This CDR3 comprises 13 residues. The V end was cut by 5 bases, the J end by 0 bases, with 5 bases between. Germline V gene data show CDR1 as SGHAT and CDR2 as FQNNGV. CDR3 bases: TGTGCCAGCAGCCGCAGTAGCAATCAGCCCCAGCATTTT. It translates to CASSRSSNQPQHF.

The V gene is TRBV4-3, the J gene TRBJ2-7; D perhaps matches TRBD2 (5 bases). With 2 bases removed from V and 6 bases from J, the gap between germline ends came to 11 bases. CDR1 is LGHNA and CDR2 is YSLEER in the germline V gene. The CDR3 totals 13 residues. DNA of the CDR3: TGCGCCAGCAGCCAAATTCTGGCGGGCGAGCAGTACTTC. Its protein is CASSQILAGEQYF.

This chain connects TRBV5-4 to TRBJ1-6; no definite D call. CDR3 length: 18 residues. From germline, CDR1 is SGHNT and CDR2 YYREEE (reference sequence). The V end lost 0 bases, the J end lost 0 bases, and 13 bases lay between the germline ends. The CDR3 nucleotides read TGTGCCAGCAGCTTGGTCTCAGCGCAGAGCTCCTATAATTCACCCCTCCACTTT. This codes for CASSLVSAQSSYNSPLHF.

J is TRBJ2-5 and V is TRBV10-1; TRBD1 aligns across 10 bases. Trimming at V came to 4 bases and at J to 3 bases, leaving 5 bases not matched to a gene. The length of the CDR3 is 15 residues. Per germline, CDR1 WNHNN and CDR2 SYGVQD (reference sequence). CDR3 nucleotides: TGCGCCAGCAGTGGAACCGGGACAGGGGAAGAGACCCAGTACTTC. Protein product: CASSGTGTGEETQYF.

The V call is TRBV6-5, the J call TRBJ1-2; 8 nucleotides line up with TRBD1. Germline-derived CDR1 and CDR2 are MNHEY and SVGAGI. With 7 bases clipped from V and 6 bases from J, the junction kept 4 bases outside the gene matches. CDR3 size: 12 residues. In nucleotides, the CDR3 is TGTGCCAGCAAAACAGGGGGAAATGGCTACACCTTC. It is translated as CASKTGGNGYTF.

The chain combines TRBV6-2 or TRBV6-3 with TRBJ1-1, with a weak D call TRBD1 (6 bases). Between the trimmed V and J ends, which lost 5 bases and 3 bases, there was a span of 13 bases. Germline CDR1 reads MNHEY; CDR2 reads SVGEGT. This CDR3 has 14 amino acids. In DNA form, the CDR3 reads TGTGCCAGCAGTCTACAGGGAGGGTACACTGAAGCTTTCTTT. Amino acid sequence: CASSLQGGYTEAFF.

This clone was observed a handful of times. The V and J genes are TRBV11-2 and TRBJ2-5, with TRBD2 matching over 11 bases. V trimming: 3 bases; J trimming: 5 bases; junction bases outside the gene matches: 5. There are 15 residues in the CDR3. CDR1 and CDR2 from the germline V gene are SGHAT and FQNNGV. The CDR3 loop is CASSLGLAEDETQYF. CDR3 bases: TGTGCCAGCAGCTTGGGACTAGCGGAGGATGAGACCCAGTACTTC.

CDR3 coding DNA: TGTGCCAGCAGCCCGACACAGACTGGCTACACCTTC. Encoded protein: CASSPTQTGYTF. V and J are TRBV7-2 and TRBJ1-2; no firm D call. The CDR3 is 12 amino acids. Per germline, CDR1 SGHTA and CDR2 FQGNSA. V lost 5 bases and J 7 bases, leaving 11 bases between the germline ends. Full variable domain (missing parts from reference TRBV7-2 and TRBJ1-2): GAGVSQSPSNKVTEKGKDVELRCDPISGHTALYWYRQSLGQGLEFLIYFQGNSAPDKSGLPSDRFSAERTGGSVSTLTIQRTQQEDSAVYLCASSPTQTGYTFGSGTRLTVV.

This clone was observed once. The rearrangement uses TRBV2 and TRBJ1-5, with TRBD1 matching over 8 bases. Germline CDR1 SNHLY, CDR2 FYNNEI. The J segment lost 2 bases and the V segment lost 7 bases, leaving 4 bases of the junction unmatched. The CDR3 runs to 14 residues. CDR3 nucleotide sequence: TGTGCCAGCAACCCGACAGGGGGCAATCAGCCCCAGCATTTT. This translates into CASNPTGGNQPQHF.

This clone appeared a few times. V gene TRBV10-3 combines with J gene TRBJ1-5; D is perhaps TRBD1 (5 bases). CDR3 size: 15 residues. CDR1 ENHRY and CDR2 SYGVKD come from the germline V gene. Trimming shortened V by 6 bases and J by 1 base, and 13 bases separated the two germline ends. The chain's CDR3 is CAIRGDGGSNQPQHF. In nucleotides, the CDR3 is TGTGCCATCAGGGGGGACGGGGGGAGCAATCAGCCCCAGCATTTT.

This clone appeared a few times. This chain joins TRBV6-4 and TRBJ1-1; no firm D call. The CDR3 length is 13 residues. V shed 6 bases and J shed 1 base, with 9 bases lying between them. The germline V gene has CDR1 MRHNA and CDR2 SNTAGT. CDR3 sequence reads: CASSEAGNTEAFF. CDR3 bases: TGTGCCAGCAGCGAAGCAGGGAACACTGAAGCTTTCTTT.

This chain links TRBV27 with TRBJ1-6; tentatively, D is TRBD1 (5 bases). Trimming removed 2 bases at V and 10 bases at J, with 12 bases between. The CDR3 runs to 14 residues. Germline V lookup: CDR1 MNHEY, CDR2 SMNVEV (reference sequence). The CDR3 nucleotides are TGTGCCAGCAGTTTAACCAGGGTTCGGTCACCCCTCCACTTT. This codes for CASSLTRVRSPLHF.

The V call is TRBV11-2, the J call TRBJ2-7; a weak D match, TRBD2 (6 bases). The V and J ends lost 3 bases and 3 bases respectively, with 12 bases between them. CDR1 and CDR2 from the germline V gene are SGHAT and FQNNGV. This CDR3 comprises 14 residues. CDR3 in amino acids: CASSFGGNDYEQYF. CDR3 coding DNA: TGTGCCAGCAGCTTCGGAGGGAACGACTACGAGCAGTACTTC.

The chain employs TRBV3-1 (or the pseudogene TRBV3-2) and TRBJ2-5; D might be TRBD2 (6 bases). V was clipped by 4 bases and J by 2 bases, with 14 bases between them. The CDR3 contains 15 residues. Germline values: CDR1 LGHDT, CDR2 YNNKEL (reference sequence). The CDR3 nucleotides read TGTGCCAGCAGCCCGACTCGGGGGAAGCAAGAGACCCAGTACTTC. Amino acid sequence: CASSPTRGKQETQYF.

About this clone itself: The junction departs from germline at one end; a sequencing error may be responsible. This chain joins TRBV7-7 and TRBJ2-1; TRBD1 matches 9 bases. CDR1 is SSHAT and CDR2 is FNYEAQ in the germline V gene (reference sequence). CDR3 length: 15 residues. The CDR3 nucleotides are TGTGCTAGCAGCGTAGGGACAGGGACCTACAATGAGCAGTTCTTC. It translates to CASSVGTGTYNEQFF.

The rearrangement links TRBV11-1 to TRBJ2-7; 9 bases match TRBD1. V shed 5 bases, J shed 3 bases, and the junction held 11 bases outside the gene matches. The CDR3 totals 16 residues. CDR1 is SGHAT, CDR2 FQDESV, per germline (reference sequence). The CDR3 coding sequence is TGTGCCAGCAGCCAAGACTGGACAGGGGAAGGCTACGAGCAGTACTTC. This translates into CASSQDWTGEGYEQYF.

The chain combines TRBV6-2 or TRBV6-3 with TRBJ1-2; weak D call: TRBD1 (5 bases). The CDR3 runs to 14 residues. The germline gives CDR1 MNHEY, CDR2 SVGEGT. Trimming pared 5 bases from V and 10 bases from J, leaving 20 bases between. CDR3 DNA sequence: TGTGCCAGCAGTCGATGGCGCGGGCCGGGGGACTACACCTTC. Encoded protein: CASSRWRGPGDYTF.

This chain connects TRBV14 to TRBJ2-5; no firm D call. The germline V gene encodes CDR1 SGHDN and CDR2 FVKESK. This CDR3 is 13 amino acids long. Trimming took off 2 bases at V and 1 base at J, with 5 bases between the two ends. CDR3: CASSQFFQETQYF. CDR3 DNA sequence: TGTGCCAGCAGCCAATTCTTCCAAGAGACCCAGTACTTC.

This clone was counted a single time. This CDR3 is CASSFQETQYF. CDR3 in DNA: TGTGCCAGCAGTTTCCAGGAGACCCAGTACTTC. V is TRBV12-3 or TRBV12-4 and J is TRBJ2-5; D is unclear. V lost 3 bases and J lost 5, with 4 bases in between. CDR3 length equals 11 residues.

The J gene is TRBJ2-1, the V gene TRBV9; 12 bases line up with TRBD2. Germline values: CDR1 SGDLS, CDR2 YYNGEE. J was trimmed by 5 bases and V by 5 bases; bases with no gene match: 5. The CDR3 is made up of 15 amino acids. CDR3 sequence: CASRPSGGENNEQFF. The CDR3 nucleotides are TGTGCCAGCAGACCTAGCGGGGGGGAGAACAATGAGCAGTTCTTC.

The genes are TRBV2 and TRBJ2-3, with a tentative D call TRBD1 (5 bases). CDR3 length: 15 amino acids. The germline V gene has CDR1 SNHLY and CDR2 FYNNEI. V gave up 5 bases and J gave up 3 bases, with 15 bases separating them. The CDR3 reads CASSIQGLRTDTQYF. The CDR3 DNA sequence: TGTGCCAGCAGTATCCAGGGATTGCGTACAGATACGCAGTATTTT. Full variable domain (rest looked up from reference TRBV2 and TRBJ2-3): EPEVTQTPSHQVTQMGQEVILRCVPISNHLYFYWYRQILGQKVEFLVSFYNNEISEKSEIFDDQFSVERPDGSNFTLKIRSTKLEDSAMYFCASSIQGLRTDTQYFGPGTRLTVL.

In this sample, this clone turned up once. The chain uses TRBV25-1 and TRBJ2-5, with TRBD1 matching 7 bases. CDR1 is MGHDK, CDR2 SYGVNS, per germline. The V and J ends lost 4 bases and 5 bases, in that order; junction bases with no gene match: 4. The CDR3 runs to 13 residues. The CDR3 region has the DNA TGTGCCAGCAGTGTACAGGGGACGGAGACCCAGTACTTC. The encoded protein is CASSVQGTETQYF.

In nucleotides, the CDR3 is TGTGCCAGCAGCGTAAACGTAGCGGACAATGAGCAGTTCTTC. Protein: CASSVNVADNEQFF. The chain is built from TRBV9 and TRBJ2-1; a possible D gene is TRBD2 (6 bases). The length of the CDR3 is 14 residues. V was clipped by 1 base and J by 5 bases, with 10 bases between them. Per germline, CDR1 SGDLS and CDR2 YYNGEE.

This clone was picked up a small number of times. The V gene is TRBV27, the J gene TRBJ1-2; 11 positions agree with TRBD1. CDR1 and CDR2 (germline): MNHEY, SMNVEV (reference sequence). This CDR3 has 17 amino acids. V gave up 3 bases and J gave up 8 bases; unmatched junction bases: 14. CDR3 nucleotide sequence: TGTGCCAGCAGTTTTGGGGGCCCGGACAGGGGGCAGGAGGGCTACACCTTC. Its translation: CASSFGGPDRGQEGYTF.

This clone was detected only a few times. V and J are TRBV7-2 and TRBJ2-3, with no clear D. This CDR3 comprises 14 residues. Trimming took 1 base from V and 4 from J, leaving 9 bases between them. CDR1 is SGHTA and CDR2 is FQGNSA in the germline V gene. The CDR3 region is CASSLGLGADTQYF. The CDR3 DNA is TGTGCCAGCAGCTTAGGGCTAGGCGCAGATACGCAGTATTTT. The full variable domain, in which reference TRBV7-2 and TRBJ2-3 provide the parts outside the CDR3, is GAGVSQSPSNKVTEKGKDVELRCDPISGHTALYWYRQSLGQGLEFLIYFQGNSAPDKSGLPSDRFSAERTGGSVSTLTIQRTQQEDSAVYLCASSLGLGADTQYFGPGTRLTVL.

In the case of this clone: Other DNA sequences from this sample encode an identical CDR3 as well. The CDR3 sequence is CSASRSYEQYF. The CDR3 DNA reads as TGCAGTGCTAGTCGGAGCTACGAGCAGTACTTC. This chain uses TRBV20-1 with TRBJ2-7; D gene unclear. Germline V CDR1 and CDR2: DFQATT, SNEGSKA (reference sequence). The V gene lost 3 bases and the J gene lost 3 bases, with 6 bases spanning the gap. The CDR3 sequence is 11 residues long.

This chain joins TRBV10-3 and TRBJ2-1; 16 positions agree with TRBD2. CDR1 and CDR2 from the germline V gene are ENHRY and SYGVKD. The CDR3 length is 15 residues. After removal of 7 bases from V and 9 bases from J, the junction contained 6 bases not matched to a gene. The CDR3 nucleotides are TGTGCCATCACGGGACTAGCGGGGGGGCAAGGTGAGCAGTTCTTC. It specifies CAITGLAGGQGEQFF.